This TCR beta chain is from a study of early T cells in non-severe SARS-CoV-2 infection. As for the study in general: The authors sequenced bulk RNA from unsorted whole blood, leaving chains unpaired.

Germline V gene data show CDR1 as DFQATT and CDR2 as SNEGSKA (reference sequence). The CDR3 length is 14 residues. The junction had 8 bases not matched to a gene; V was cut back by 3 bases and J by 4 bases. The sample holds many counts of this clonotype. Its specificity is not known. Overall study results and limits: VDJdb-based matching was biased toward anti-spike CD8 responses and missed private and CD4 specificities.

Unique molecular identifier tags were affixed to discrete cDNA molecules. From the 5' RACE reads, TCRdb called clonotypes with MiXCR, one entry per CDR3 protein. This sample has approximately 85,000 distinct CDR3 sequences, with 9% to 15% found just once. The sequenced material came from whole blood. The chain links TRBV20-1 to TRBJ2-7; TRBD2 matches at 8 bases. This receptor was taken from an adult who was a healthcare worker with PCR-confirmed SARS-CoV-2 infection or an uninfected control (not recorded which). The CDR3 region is CSARDGRAWYEQYF. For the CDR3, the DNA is TGCAGTGCTAGGGACGGGAGGGCCTGGTACGAGCAGTACTTC.